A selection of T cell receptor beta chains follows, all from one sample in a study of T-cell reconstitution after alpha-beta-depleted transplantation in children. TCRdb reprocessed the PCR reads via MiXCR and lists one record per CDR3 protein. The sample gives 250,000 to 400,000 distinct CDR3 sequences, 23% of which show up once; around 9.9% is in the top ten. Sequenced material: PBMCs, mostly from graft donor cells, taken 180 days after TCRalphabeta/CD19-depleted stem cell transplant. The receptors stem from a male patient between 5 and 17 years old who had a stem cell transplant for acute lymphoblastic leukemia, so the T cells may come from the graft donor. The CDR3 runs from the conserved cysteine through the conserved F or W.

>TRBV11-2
CASSTGTGDIYTDTQYF
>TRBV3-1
CASSQEETEEKQFF
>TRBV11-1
CASSLNMDYTDTQYF
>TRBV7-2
CASAPPTQYF
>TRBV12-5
CASGLAKGVVNTEAFF
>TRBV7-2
CASSLVGWLASYGQYF
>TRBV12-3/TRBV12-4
CASSSGRGHGELFF
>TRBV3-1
CASSQDFAKAKNIQYF
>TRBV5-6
CASSFTYEQYF
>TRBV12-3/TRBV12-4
CASSPRLREAYEQYF
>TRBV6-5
CASSIDSLYEQYF
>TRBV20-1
CSARDARVIGGRIYEQYF
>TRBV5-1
CASSPRTGATNEKLFF
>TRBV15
CATSRVGRPNEQFF
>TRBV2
CASIRDQTGNTIYF
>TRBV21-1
CASSNSVEPTNYGYTF
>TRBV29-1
CSVEEFGLDSHLTDTQYF